A selection of T cell receptor beta chains follows, all from one sample in a study of T cell responses to AZD1222 COVID-19 vaccine. Profiling relied on immunoSEQ multiplex PCR, and the TCRdb table lists in-frame clones only, not all of them. The sample includes around 150,000 clones, about 94% seen only once; the top ten take 4%. The sequences come from peripheral blood, collected 28 days after the second AZD1222 dose. The receptors stem from an adult who received the AZD1222 COVID-19 vaccine. Both conserved end residues are part of each CDR3. The order of the fields is CDR3 length, V gene, clone size, D gene, J gene, CDR3 DNA, CDR3 protein. The D gene is left open where the match is weak. Clone size is stated in some rows and not others, as once, few, many or a class when expanded.

len: 13; v_gene: TRBV27; abundance: NA; d_gene: NA; j_gene: TRBJ2-7; CDR3nt: TGTGCCAGCAGACCTTCAGGCTTTCGCGAGCAGTACTTC; CDR3aa: CASRPSGFREQYF
len: 13; v_gene: TRBV19; abundance: NA; d_gene: NA; j_gene: TRBJ1-1; CDR3nt: TGTGCCAGTAGTATAGTACATGAGGCTGAAGCTTTCTTT; CDR3aa: CASSIVHEAEAFF
len: 13; v_gene: TRBV3-1/TRBV3-2; abundance: NA; d_gene: NA; j_gene: TRBJ2-5; CDR3nt: TGTGCCAGCAGCCACCGGGCAGAAGAGACCCAGTACTTC; CDR3aa: CASSHRAEETQYF
len: 15; v_gene: TRBV5-5; abundance: NA; d_gene: NA; j_gene: TRBJ2-7; CDR3nt: TGTGCCAGCAGCTTGGATTCGGTCCCAGGGTACGAGCAGTACTTC; CDR3aa: CASSLDSVPGYEQYF
len: 14; v_gene: TRBV6-2/TRBV6-3; abundance: few; d_gene: NA; j_gene: TRBJ2-6; CDR3nt: TGTGCCAGCAGTTACAGCTCTGGGGCCAACGTCCTGACTTTC; CDR3aa: CASSYSSGANVLTF
len: 15; v_gene: TRBV18; abundance: few; d_gene: TRBD1; j_gene: TRBJ2-2; CDR3nt: TGTGCCAGCTCACTATACAGGGGCCGGACCGGGGAGCTGTTTTTT; CDR3aa: CASSLYRGRTGELFF
len: 12; v_gene: TRBV12-3/TRBV12-4; abundance: NA; d_gene: NA; j_gene: TRBJ2-7; CDR3nt: TGTGCCAGCAGGCAGGACAGCTACGAGCAGTACTTC; CDR3aa: CASRQDSYEQYF
len: 15; v_gene: TRBV7-9; abundance: NA; d_gene: NA; j_gene: TRBJ1-6; CDR3nt: TGTGCCAGCAGCTCCTGGGTTGGGAATAATTCACCCCTCCACTTT; CDR3aa: CASSSWVGNNSPLHF
len: 12; v_gene: TRBV10-3; abundance: NA; d_gene: NA; j_gene: TRBJ1-5; CDR3nt: TGTGGAGCAGGAGATGGCAATCAGCCCCAGCATTTT; CDR3aa: CGAGDGNQPQHF
len: 13; v_gene: TRBV6-6; abundance: NA; d_gene: NA; j_gene: TRBJ1-2; CDR3nt: TGTGCCAGCAGTTCCATCGGGACCTATGGCTACACCTTC; CDR3aa: CASSSIGTYGYTF
len: 20; v_gene: TRBV9; abundance: NA; d_gene: TRBD1; j_gene: TRBJ1-4; CDR3nt: TGTGCCAGCAGCTTCCGGAGCCCGGACAGGGGCCCCCGCGCTAATGAAAAACTGTTTTTT; CDR3aa: CASSFRSPDRGPRANEKLFF
len: 14; v_gene: TRBV5-1; abundance: once; d_gene: NA; j_gene: TRBJ1-6; CDR3nt: TGCGCCAGCAGCTTGGTAGGCCCTAATTCACCCCTCCACTTT; CDR3aa: CASSLVGPNSPLHF
len: 10; v_gene: TRBV25-1; abundance: NA; d_gene: NA; j_gene: TRBJ2-7; CDR3nt: TGTGCCAGCACCGAAATCGGAGTTTACTTC; CDR3aa: CASTEIGVYF
len: 14; v_gene: TRBV27; abundance: medium-sized; d_gene: NA; j_gene: TRBJ2-7; CDR3nt: TGTGCCAGCAGGGGACTCAGTTTGGGGTACGAGCAGTACTTC; CDR3aa: CASRGLSLGYEQYF
len: 15; v_gene: TRBV28; abundance: NA; d_gene: NA; j_gene: TRBJ1-3; CDR3nt: TGTGCCAGCAGTTTACCTGCTGGATCCGGGGGCACCATATATTTT; CDR3aa: CASSLPAGSGGTIYF
len: 14; v_gene: TRBV11-2; abundance: NA; d_gene: NA; j_gene: TRBJ1-1; CDR3nt: TGTGCCAGCAGCTTGCAGGGAGGGAACACTGAAGCTTTCTTT; CDR3aa: CASSLQGGNTEAFF
len: 17; v_gene: TRBV6-6; abundance: NA; d_gene: TRBD2; j_gene: TRBJ2-2; CDR3nt: TGTGCCAGCAGTCAGAGGGGACTAGGGGGAGAGGCCGGGGAGCTGTTTTTT; CDR3aa: CASSQRGLGGEAGELFF
len: 16; v_gene: TRBV27; abundance: NA; d_gene: NA; j_gene: TRBJ1-1; CDR3nt: TGTGCCAGCAGTCCCAGGCGTTCGGAGGGGAGCACTGAAGCTTTCTTT; CDR3aa: CASSPRRSEGSTEAFF
len: 13; v_gene: TRBV7-9; abundance: NA; d_gene: NA; j_gene: TRBJ2-7; CDR3nt: TGTGCCAGCAGCTTTGGTAGCGGCACCGAGCAGTACTTC; CDR3aa: CASSFGSGTEQYF
len: 18; v_gene: TRBV27; abundance: NA; d_gene: NA; j_gene: TRBJ1-5; CDR3nt: TGTGCCAGCAGTTTATCGGGGACTCCAGGGAACCGCAATCAGCCCCAGCATTTT; CDR3aa: CASSLSGTPGNRNQPQHF
len: 15; v_gene: TRBV2; abundance: NA; d_gene: TRBD2; j_gene: TRBJ2-3; CDR3nt: TGTGCCAGCATCCCGGGACTAGCGGGTTCGGGCGCGCAGTATTTT; CDR3aa: CASIPGLAGSGAQYF
len: 14; v_gene: TRBV9; abundance: NA; d_gene: TRBD1; j_gene: TRBJ2-7; CDR3nt: TGTGCCAGCAGCGGGACAGGGAGCTCCTACGAGCAGTACTTC; CDR3aa: CASSGTGSSYEQYF
len: 14; v_gene: TRBV5-5; abundance: NA; d_gene: NA; j_gene: TRBJ1-3; CDR3nt: TGTGCCAGCAGCTCGGTCCCAGGGGAGGACACCATATATTTT; CDR3aa: CASSSVPGEDTIYF
len: 12; v_gene: TRBV19; abundance: NA; d_gene: NA; j_gene: TRBJ1-6; CDR3nt: TGTGCCAGTAGTATCTCACCGGGACCCCTCCACTTT; CDR3aa: CASSISPGPLHF
len: 16; v_gene: TRBV19; abundance: NA; d_gene: TRBD1; j_gene: TRBJ2-1; CDR3nt: TGTGCCACGGTGGGTGGGGCGACAGGGAACTACAATGAGCAGTTCTTC; CDR3aa: CATVGGATGNYNEQFF
len: 14; v_gene: TRBV5-1; abundance: few; d_gene: NA; j_gene: TRBJ2-1; CDR3nt: TGCGCCAGCAGCTTGTTACCGGGGGACAATGAGCAGTTCTTC; CDR3aa: CASSLLPGDNEQFF
len: 15; v_gene: TRBV5-5; abundance: NA; d_gene: NA; j_gene: TRBJ1-4; CDR3nt: TGTGCCAGCAGCTTGGAGTTGGCAACTAATGAAAAACTGTTTTTT; CDR3aa: CASSLELATNEKLFF
len: 14; v_gene: TRBV7-2; abundance: NA; d_gene: NA; j_gene: TRBJ1-2; CDR3nt: TGTGCCAGCAGCTCTGACAGCTCAATCTATGGCTACACCTTC; CDR3aa: CASSSDSSIYGYTF
len: 14; v_gene: TRBV7-2; abundance: NA; d_gene: TRBD2; j_gene: TRBJ2-1; CDR3nt: TGTGCCAGCAGGAGGGCTAGCGGGAGTCCCTCGCAGTTCTTC; CDR3aa: CASRRASGSPSQFF
len: 16; v_gene: TRBV7-2; abundance: NA; d_gene: NA; j_gene: TRBJ1-1; CDR3nt: TGTGCCAGCAGCTTAGCCCGGGTGGGGGCGGGCACTGAAGCTTTCTTT; CDR3aa: CASSLARVGAGTEAFF
len: 14; v_gene: TRBV7-2; abundance: NA; d_gene: NA; j_gene: TRBJ1-5; CDR3nt: TGTGCCAGCAGCTTATATTCTGATGGGACACCGGAGCATTTT; CDR3aa: CASSLYSDGTPEHF
len: 15; v_gene: TRBV9; abundance: NA; d_gene: NA; j_gene: TRBJ2-1; CDR3nt: TGTGCCAGCAGCACCAGGGGTGACACCTACAATGAGCAGTTCTTC; CDR3aa: CASSTRGDTYNEQFF
len: 16; v_gene: TRBV18; abundance: NA; d_gene: TRBD2; j_gene: TRBJ2-1; CDR3nt: TGTGCCAGCTCACCATCCCGGGAGGGCCCCTACAATGAGCAGTTCTTC; CDR3aa: CASSPSREGPYNEQFF
len: 13; v_gene: TRBV15; abundance: NA; d_gene: NA; j_gene: TRBJ2-7; CDR3nt: TGTGCCACCTCACCGGGGGTTACCTACGAGCAGTACTTC; CDR3aa: CATSPGVTYEQYF
len: 15; v_gene: TRBV6-2/TRBV6-3; abundance: few; d_gene: TRBD1; j_gene: TRBJ1-4; CDR3nt: TGTGCCAGCAGTTCCAGGGGGCGGACTAATGAAAAACTGTTTTTT; CDR3aa: CASSSRGRTNEKLFF
len: 11; v_gene: TRBV2; abundance: few; d_gene: NA; j_gene: TRBJ1-3; CDR3nt: TGTGCCAGCAGAGAGAGGAGCACCATATATTTT; CDR3aa: CASRERSTIYF
len: 13; v_gene: TRBV12-3/TRBV12-4; abundance: NA; d_gene: NA; j_gene: TRBJ2-4; CDR3nt: TGTGCCAGCAGTCCCGACCGCACAAACATTCAGTACTTC; CDR3aa: CASSPDRTNIQYF
len: 14; v_gene: TRBV7-3; abundance: NA; d_gene: NA; j_gene: TRBJ1-6; CDR3nt: TGTGCCAGCAGCTTAGAGGTCGTGGGGTCACCCCTCCACTTT; CDR3aa: CASSLEVVGSPLHF
len: 17; v_gene: TRBV27; abundance: NA; d_gene: NA; j_gene: TRBJ1-4; CDR3nt: TGTGCCAGCAGCCCGAGACAGACCGTTCGGAGTATAGAAAAACTGTTTTTT; CDR3aa: CASSPRQTVRSIEKLFF
len: 15; v_gene: TRBV7-6; abundance: NA; d_gene: NA; j_gene: TRBJ2-5; CDR3nt: TGTGCCAGCAGCCCACGCCCGCGGGTCCAAGAGACCCAGTACTTC; CDR3aa: CASSPRPRVQETQYF
len: 16; v_gene: TRBV7-9; abundance: NA; d_gene: NA; j_gene: TRBJ1-1; CDR3nt: TGTGCCAGCAGCTTAGGGGGCGGGCTCATGAACACTGAAGCTTTCTTT; CDR3aa: CASSLGGGLMNTEAFF
len: 22; v_gene: TRBV28; abundance: once; d_gene: NA; j_gene: TRBJ1-3; CDR3nt: TGTGCCAGCAGCCCGCGACTGGGCTGGGCAAAGCAATCGGCTAGCTCTGGAAACACCATATATTTT; CDR3aa: CASSPRLGWAKQSASSGNTIYF
len: 13; v_gene: TRBV6-5; abundance: NA; d_gene: NA; j_gene: TRBJ1-1; CDR3nt: TGTGCCAGCAGTCAGTTTACGGACACTGAAGCTTTCTTT; CDR3aa: CASSQFTDTEAFF
len: 13; v_gene: TRBV12-3/TRBV12-4; abundance: NA; d_gene: NA; j_gene: TRBJ1-4; CDR3nt: TGTGCCAGCAGTGCCCCAGGGGATGAAAAACTGTTTTTT; CDR3aa: CASSAPGDEKLFF
len: 16; v_gene: TRBV11-3; abundance: NA; d_gene: NA; j_gene: TRBJ2-6; CDR3nt: TGTGCCAGCAGCTTCAATGGGGGCCCTGGGGCCAACGTCCTGACTTTC; CDR3aa: CASSFNGGPGANVLTF
len: 14; v_gene: TRBV6-2/TRBV6-3; abundance: NA; d_gene: TRBD1; j_gene: TRBJ1-1; CDR3nt: TGTGCCAGCAGTACCAACTTAGACAGGGCGGGAGCTTTCTTT; CDR3aa: CASSTNLDRAGAFF
len: 14; v_gene: TRBV18; abundance: NA; d_gene: NA; j_gene: TRBJ1-6; CDR3nt: TGTGCCAGCTCAATAAGGGCGGACAATTCACCCCTCCACTTT; CDR3aa: CASSIRADNSPLHF
len: 13; v_gene: TRBV9; abundance: NA; d_gene: NA; j_gene: TRBJ2-5; CDR3nt: TGTGCCAGCAGCGTTGGGGGGCGTGAGACCCAGTACTTC; CDR3aa: CASSVGGRETQYF
len: 15; v_gene: TRBV5-1; abundance: NA; d_gene: TRBD1; j_gene: TRBJ2-4; CDR3nt: TGCGCCAGCAGCGGACAGGGGACCTTTGGAAACATTCAGTACTTC; CDR3aa: CASSGQGTFGNIQYF
len: 14; v_gene: TRBV5-1; abundance: NA; d_gene: NA; j_gene: TRBJ2-2; CDR3nt: TGCGCCAGCAGCCCGGAATCGGGGAGCGGGGAGCTGTTTTTT; CDR3aa: CASSPESGSGELFF
len: 14; v_gene: TRBV7-9; abundance: NA; d_gene: TRBD1; j_gene: TRBJ2-7; CDR3nt: TGTGCCAGCAGCTGGGACAGGGACTCCTACGAGCAGTACTTC; CDR3aa: CASSWDRDSYEQYF
len: 13; v_gene: TRBV28; abundance: NA; d_gene: NA; j_gene: TRBJ2-1; CDR3nt: TGTGCCACAAGAGGACAGACCTACAATGAGCAGTTCTTC; CDR3aa: CATRGQTYNEQFF